These 7 T cell receptor beta chains originate from one sample sequenced in a study of vaccination and CD4 T cells after COVID-19. No antigen is known for these receptors. Regarding treatment: roughly 10-day PBMC culture with coronavirus spike peptide pools or control peptides (ViraFEST assay). At the Johns Hopkins FTIC core, DNA taken from cultured CD4+ T cells was sequenced by way of the Oncomine TCR Beta short-read assay. TCRdb re-analysed the PCR reads in MiXCR, keeping a single row per CDR3 protein. The repertoire holds approximately 9,300 distinct CDR3 sequences, with approximately 23% as singletons. The sample in question was CD4+ T cells from blood, cultured in vitro, obtained before SARS-CoV-2 vaccination. These TCRs come from a human donor who received a COVID-19 vaccine.

The table lists this clonotype with a few counts. The gene calls are TRBV20-1 and TRBJ2-5, with unresolved D. CDR1 and CDR2 (germline): DFQATT, SNEGSKA (reference sequence). The CDR3 covers 11 residues. V dropped 2 bases and J dropped 5 bases, with 6 bases sitting between them. The CDR3 here is CSARILETQYF. Here the CDR3 DNA reads TGCAGTGCTAGAATTTTGGAGACCCAGTACTTC.

This clonotype was observed a few times. The V and J genes are TRBV21-1 and TRBJ1-1; the DNA was not compared with TRBD1, the D call given in the table. TRBV21-1 is shown as a pseudogene. The CDR3 length is 17 residues. CDR3 bases: TGTGCCAGCAGCAAAGCGGGGCCAGCCGGGGTTAGCACTGAAGCTTTCTTT. Its protein product is CASSKAGPAGVSTEAFF.

The chain uses TRBV7-9 and TRBJ1-2; 7 nucleotides line up with TRBD1. Germline V gene lookup returns CDR1 SEHNR and CDR2 FQNEAQ (reference sequence). V shed 1 base, J shed 12 bases, and the junction held 5 bases outside the gene matches. The CDR3 covers 12 residues. The CDR3 bases are TGTGCCAGCAGCTTAGGAGTCAGGGGGGACACCTTC. Its protein is CASSLGVRGDTF.

This clonotype is medium-sized in the sample. This sequence joins TRBV7-8 and TRBJ2-2, with TRBD1 matching over 7 bases. V trimming: 5 bases; J trimming: 0 bases; junction bases outside the gene matches: 12. In germline, CDR1 is SGHVS, CDR2 FQNEAQ. The CDR3 loop spans 18 amino acids. Here the CDR3 reads CASSHGQAYLTNTGELFF. The CDR3 DNA reads TGTGCCAGCAGCCATGGACAGGCGTACTTAACGAACACCGGGGAGCTGTTTTTT.

This clonotype has a handful of counts. The V and J genes are TRBV24-1 and TRBJ1-1, with 7 bases lining up with TRBD1. CDR1 is KGHDR, CDR2 SFDVKD, per germline. V lost 3 bases and J lost 4; bases outside the gene matches: 10. The length of the CDR3 is 16 residues. The CDR3 DNA reads as TGTGCCACCAGTGATCCACAGGGGCTAAGGGGCACTGAAGCTTTCTTT. It yields the protein CATSDPQGLRGTEAFF.

The V call is TRBV9, the J call TRBJ2-3, with TRBD1 identical over 7 bases. The CDR3 consists of 14 residues. V gave up 4 bases and J gave up 2 bases; unmatched junction bases: 4. Looked up from germline, CDR1 is SGDLS and CDR2 is YYNGEE. The CDR3: CASSFGTATDTQYF. The CDR3, as DNA: TGTGCCAGCAGCTTTGGGACAGCCACAGATACGCAGTATTTT.

This clonotype was seen a few times. The J gene is TRBJ2-3, the V gene TRBV6-2 or TRBV6-3; D remains ambiguous. This CDR3 region has 15 residues. Germline assignment: CDR1 MNHEY and CDR2 SVGEGT. V was cut by 4 bases and J by 1 base, with 12 bases left in between. The CDR3 sequence is CASSFGRGGTDTQYF. The CDR3 DNA reads TGTGCCAGCAGTTTCGGGCGAGGTGGCACAGATACGCAGTATTTT.